A single sample gave rise to the 9 T cell receptor beta chains below, sequenced in a study of cytomegalovirus exposure and HLA in healthy donors. PCR primers comprised 60 Vbeta and 13 Jbeta primers. Here immunoSEQ multiplex PCR was the method, and the copy in TCRdb shows in-frame clones only, minus some. Among about 64,000 clones listed, around 70% were seen once. The sequenced sample consisted of PBMCs. The receptors derive from a male donor in good health and CMV-seropositive.

This chain connects TRBV5-1 to TRBJ2-1; D unresolved. The CDR3 is made up of 15 amino acids. Germline lookup yields CDR1 SGHRS and CDR2 YFSETQ. Trimming took off 0 bases at V and 0 bases at J, with 7 bases between the two ends. CDR3 bases: TGCGCCAGCAGCTTGGGGGCAAGCTCCTACAATGAGCAGTTCTTC. This gives the protein CASSLGASSYNEQFF. Complete variable domain (other parts from reference TRBV5-1 and TRBJ2-1): KAGVTQTPRYLIKTRGQQVTLSCSPISGHRSVSWYQQTPGQGLQFLFEYFSETQRNKGNFPGRFSGRQFSNSRSEMNVSTLELGDSALYLCASSLGASSYNEQFFGPGTRLTVL.

This chain connects TRBV7-9 to TRBJ2-2, with D hard to call. Trimming left V 4 bases short and J 6 bases short, with 12 bases between. The CDR3 has 14 residues. Looked up from germline, CDR1 is SEHNR and CDR2 is FQNEAQ (reference sequence). The CDR3 loop is CASSSPRGPGELFF. CDR3 sequence (DNA): TGTGCCAGCAGCTCCCCACGTGGCCCCGGGGAGCTGTTTTTT.

The J gene is TRBJ2-3, the V gene TRBV5-6; 9 nucleotides agree with TRBD2. J was trimmed by 2 bases and V by 1 base; bases with no gene match: 5. From germline, CDR1 is SGHDT and CDR2 YYEEEE. The CDR3 is made up of 16 amino acids. In DNA form, the CDR3 reads TGTGCCAGCAGCTTGCTTCTAGCGGGATCCACAGATACGCAGTATTTT. Its protein product is CASSLLLAGSTDTQYF.

The chain has TRBV5-6 and TRBJ1-3; 9 nucleotides agree with TRBD1. This CDR3 spans 17 amino acids. The J segment lost 0 bases and the V segment lost 0 bases, leaving 4 bases of the junction unmatched. Germline CDR1 and CDR2: SGHDT and YYEEEE. Here the CDR3 DNA reads TGTGCCAGCAGCTTGGTGGGACAGGGAGCCTCTGGAAACACCATATATTTT. Its translation: CASSLVGQGASGNTIYF.

The chain is built from TRBV29-1 and TRBJ2-7; TRBD1 aligns across 7 bases. The CDR3 has 12 residues. Germline CDR1 and CDR2: SQVTM and ANQGSEA. Germline trimming cut 7 bases from V and 6 bases from J; bases unmatched to any gene: 9. Here the CDR3 reads CSARTGALEQYF. For the CDR3, the DNA is TGCAGCGCACGAACAGGGGCCCTCGAGCAGTACTTC.

This chain joins TRBV5-8 and TRBJ1-3; unclear D gene. Germline V CDR1 and CDR2: SGHTS, YDEGEE. This CDR3 is 13 amino acids long. The V and J ends lost 3 bases and 0 bases respectively, with 4 bases between them. The CDR3 nucleotides read TGTGCCAGCAGCTCCTACTCTGGAAACACCATATATTTT. Residues: CASSSYSGNTIYF.

This rearrangement joins TRBV6-5 to TRBJ1-2; perhaps TRBD1 as D (6 bases). Trimming took off 5 bases at V and 7 bases at J, with 20 bases between the two ends. CDR1 is MNHEY, CDR2 SVGAGI, per germline. The CDR3 has 15 amino acids. This CDR3 is CASSAFEGEGVGYTF. In nucleotides, the CDR3 is TGTGCCAGCAGTGCGTTCGAGGGGGAGGGAGTTGGCTACACCTTC.

This chain connects TRBV6-6 to TRBJ2-1; D ambiguous. Trimming shortened V by 7 bases and J by 0 bases, and 13 bases separated the two germline ends. There are 15 residues in the CDR3. Per the germline V gene, CDR1 is MNHNY and CDR2 is SVGAGI (reference sequence). This CDR3 reads CASTEVGRSYNEQFF. Written as DNA, the CDR3 is TGTGCCAGCACAGAAGTGGGCCGCTCCTACAATGAGCAGTTCTTC.

V gene TRBV5-1 combines with J gene TRBJ1-2; 7 bases map to TRBD1. The germline CDR1 and CDR2 sequences are SGHRS and YFSETQ. The ends lost 4 bases at V and 8 bases at J; junction bases unmatched: 8. The CDR3 consists of 13 residues. CDR3 protein: CASSPGQRTGYTF. The CDR3, as DNA: TGCGCCAGCAGCCCGGGACAGCGTACGGGCTACACCTTC.